The subject of this entry is one T cell receptor beta chain. Its antigen is undetermined. The data are from a study of cytomegalovirus exposure and HLA in healthy donors. Whole-study context: Early release data held approximately 81 million unique TCRs from HLA-typed donors. Study results and caveats: The study designated around 150 TCR beta chains cytomegalovirus-associated.

Nominal health characterized the donors when sampled, though unrecorded immune exposures were likely. Both 60 Vbeta primers and 13 Jbeta primers went into the PCR. Sequencing was performed with immunoSEQ multiplex PCR; in TCRdb, only in-frame clones are kept and a portion is missing. Of fewer than 150,000 clones detected, roughly 70% appear once; the ten largest clones hold 3.1%. The sequenced sample was PBMCs. This sequence originates from a man aged 25 to 45 in good health and CMV-seronegative.

CDR3 in amino acids: CASTGSGETQYF. In DNA form, the CDR3 reads TGTGCCAGCACCGGGAGTGGAGAGACCCAGTACTTC. The gene calls are TRBV6-5 and TRBJ2-5, with D possibly being TRBD2 (6 bases). This CDR3 comprises 12 residues. Germline V CDR1 and CDR2: MNHEY, SVGAGI. Between the trimmed V and J ends, which lost 7 bases and 4 bases, there was a span of 10 bases.